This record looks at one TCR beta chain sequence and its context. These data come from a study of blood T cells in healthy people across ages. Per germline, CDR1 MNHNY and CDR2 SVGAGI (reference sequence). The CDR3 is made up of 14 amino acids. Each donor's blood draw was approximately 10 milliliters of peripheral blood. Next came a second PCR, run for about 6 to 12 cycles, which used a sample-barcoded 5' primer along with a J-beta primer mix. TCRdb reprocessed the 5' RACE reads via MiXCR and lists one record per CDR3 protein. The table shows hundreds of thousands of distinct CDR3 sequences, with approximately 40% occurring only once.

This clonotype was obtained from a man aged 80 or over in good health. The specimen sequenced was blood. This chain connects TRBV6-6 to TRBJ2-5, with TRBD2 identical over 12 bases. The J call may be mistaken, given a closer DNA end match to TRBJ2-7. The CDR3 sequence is CASRLAGGGHEQYF. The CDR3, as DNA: TGTGCCAGCAGGCTAGCGGGGGGGGGTCACGAGCAGTACTTC.